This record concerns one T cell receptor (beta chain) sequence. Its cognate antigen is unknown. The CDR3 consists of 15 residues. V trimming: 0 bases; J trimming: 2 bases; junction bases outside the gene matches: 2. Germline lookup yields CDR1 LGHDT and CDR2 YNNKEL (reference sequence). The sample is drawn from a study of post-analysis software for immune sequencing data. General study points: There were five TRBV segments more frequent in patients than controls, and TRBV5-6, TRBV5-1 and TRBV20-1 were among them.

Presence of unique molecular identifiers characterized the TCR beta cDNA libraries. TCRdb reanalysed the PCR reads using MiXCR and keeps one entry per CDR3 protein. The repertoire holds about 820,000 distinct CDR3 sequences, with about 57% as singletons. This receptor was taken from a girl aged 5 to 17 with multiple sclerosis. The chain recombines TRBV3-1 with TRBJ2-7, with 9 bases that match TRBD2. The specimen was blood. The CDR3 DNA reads TGTGCCAGCAGCCAAGACCTAGCGGGACCCTACGAGCAGTACTTC. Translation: CASSQDLAGPYEQYF.